This paragraph covers one T cell receptor beta chain sequence. Its specificity is not known. The sample belongs to a study of identical twins. Findings and limits, study-wide: Beta clonotypes that were abundant in cord blood contained fewer insertions, a pattern absent from memory repertoires. Out-of-frame alpha sequences shared by twins showed excess low generation probability.

Each donor was a healthy Caucasian. V trimming: 11 bases; J trimming: 10 bases; junction bases outside the gene matches: 7. The length of the CDR3 is 13 residues. With template switching, a universal primer site was added, and the cDNA carried unique molecular identifiers. TCRdb itself ran the 5' RACE reads through MiXCR, one entry per CDR3 protein. The sample has 1.5 million to 2 million distinct CDR3 sequences; around 29% are singletons. The J gene is TRBJ2-1, the V gene TRBV12-3 or TRBV12-4, with 14 bases matching TRBD2. The sequence derives from a newborn girl in good health. Sequenced sample: cord blood. CDR3 amino acids: CAVGTSGGPEQFF. DNA of the CDR3: TGTGCCGTTGGGACTAGCGGGGGCCCAGAGCAGTTCTTC.